These T cell receptor beta chains were read from a single sample in a study of spatial heterogeneity in lung cancer. One entry per CDR3 protein, called by TCRdb with MiXCR from the 5' RACE reads. The sample lists roughly 40,000 distinct CDR3 sequences, approximately 6.8% occurring once. This material consisted of PBMCs, taken at surgery. The receptors shown here come from a female donor with early-stage non-small cell lung cancer. Each CDR3 is given with its conserved first and last residue. D genes are given only for firm matches. The size field is filled for only some rows; it gives once, few, many or a size class.

size	V	length	J	D	DNA	CDR3
many	TRBV6-2/TRBV6-3	16	TRBJ2-3	.	TGTGCCAGCAGTTACGTTGACTCCCCAACCTCAGATACGCAGTATTTT	CASSYVDSPTSDTQYF
many	TRBV2	16	TRBJ1-1	TRBD1	TGTGCCAGCAGAGCGGGACAGGGGGCAGGGAACACTGAAGCTTTCTTT	CASRAGQGAGNTEAFF
many	TRBV19	17	TRBJ1-5	TRBD1	TGTGCCAGTAGTGCAAGGACAGAGGGGGCTAGCAATCAGCCCCAGCATTTT	CASSARTEGASNQPQHF
many	TRBV9	15	TRBJ1-1	.	TGTGCCAGCAGCCGAGGGTTGTGGGAGAACACTGAAGCTTTCTTT	CASSRGLWENTEAFF
.	TRBV27	14	TRBJ1-2	.	TGTGCCAGCAGTTACGACAGGAGTAACTATGGCTACACCTTC	CASSYDRSNYGYTF
many	TRBV9	15	TRBJ2-3	.	TGTGCCAGCAGCGCCGCCGGACAGTTCACAGATACGCAGTATTTT	CASSAAGQFTDTQYF
.	TRBV20-1	12	TRBJ1-2	.	TGCAGTGCTCGAAAGGCGGAGTATGGCTACACCTTC	CSARKAEYGYTF
few	TRBV20-1	15	TRBJ2-3	TRBD2	TGCAGTGCTAGAAAGGCTAGCGGTAGCACAGATACGCAGTATTTT	CSARKASGSTDTQYF
few	TRBV19	14	TRBJ2-7	TRBD1	TGTGCCAGTAGTTACCGGGACAGGGACTACGAGCAGTACTTC	CASSYRDRDYEQYF
.	TRBV18	14	TRBJ2-7	TRBD2	TGTGCCAGCTCACCACGGACTAGAGGGCGGGAGCAGTACTTC	CASSPRTRGREQYF
few	TRBV20-1	15	TRBJ2-3	.	TGCAGTGCTAAAAAACTAGTGGGGACGGCAGATACGCAGTATTTT	CSAKKLVGTADTQYF
few	TRBV12-3/TRBV12-4	13	TRBJ2-7	.	TGTGCCAGCAGTTTACGGGGGGCTTTCGAGCAGTACTTC	CASSLRGAFEQYF
many	TRBV9	15	TRBJ2-3	.	TGTGCCAGCAGCGCCCGGGACTTAAGCACAGATACGCAGTACTTT	CASSARDLSTDTQYF
many	TRBV29-1	11	TRBJ1-1	.	TGCAGCGTTGATAGGGGACGCGTGGCTTTCTTT	CSVDRGRVAFF
.	TRBV6-5	15	TRBJ2-5	.	TGTGCCAGCACAACAAAATGGGGGGCACAAGAGACCCAGTACTTC	CASTTKWGAQETQYF
many	TRBV28	16	TRBJ2-2	TRBD1	TGTGCCAGCAGTTTAGTGGGACAGGGGAACACCGGGGAGCTGTTTTTT	CASSLVGQGNTGELFF
many	TRBV5-1	15	TRBJ2-3	.	TGCGCCAGCAGCTGGGAAGGGGTTCCCACAGATACGCAGTATTTT	CASSWEGVPTDTQYF
few	TRBV6-6	16	TRBJ2-5	TRBD2	TGTGCCAGCAGTTATCCAGCCGGGACTAGCTCGGGGGCCCAGTACTTC	CASSYPAGTSSGAQYF